Listed here are 8 T cell receptor beta chains from one sample, sequenced in a study of T cell responses to AZD1222 COVID-19 vaccine. Assay used: immunoSEQ multiplex PCR; TCRdb lists only in-frame clones, some missing. Of about 160,000 clones listed, over 80% are singletons. The sample was peripheral blood, taken on day 0 of AZD1222 vaccination. Receptors were obtained from an adult in good health.

J is TRBJ2-7 and V is TRBV30; the D gene is possibly TRBD1 (7 bases). This CDR3 contains 13 residues. The germline V gene has CDR1 GTSNPN and CDR2 SVGIG (reference sequence). V lost 7 bases to trimming and J lost 3 bases, with 16 bases between them. CDR3: CAFLGRDSYEQYF. As DNA, the CDR3 is TGTGCCTTCCTAGGGCGGGACAGCTACGAGCAGTACTTC.

The V gene is TRBV27, the J gene TRBJ1-1; 7 nucleotides match TRBD1. The V gene end was trimmed by 6 bases and the J gene end by 10 bases; junction bases not matched to a gene: 8. Germline V gene lookup returns CDR1 MNHEY and CDR2 SMNVEV (reference sequence). The CDR3 runs to 12 residues. DNA of the CDR3: TGTGCCAGCAGCCTTGGACAGGCACCAGCTTTCTTT. It codes for CASSLGQAPAFF.

The chain uses TRBV4-3 and TRBJ1-2; no clear D gene. Germline V gene sequence: CDR1 LGHNA, CDR2 YSLEER. This CDR3 is built from 18 residues. V lost 0 bases to trimming and J lost 0 bases, with 17 bases between them. CDR3 residues: CASSQDPPGPTTNYGYTF. The CDR3 bases are TGCGCCAGCAGCCAAGACCCACCTGGACCGACCACTAACTATGGCTACACCTTC.

A few counts support this clone. The gene calls are TRBV18 and TRBJ2-7, with D maybe TRBD1 (6 bases). Trimming took off 3 bases at V and 2 bases at J, with 11 bases between the two ends. Germline CDR1 and CDR2: KGHSH and LQKENI. The CDR3 loop spans 14 amino acids. CDR3 nucleotide sequence: TGTGCCAGCTCACCGCGAGGACAGACCTACGAGCAGTACTTC. Residues: CASSPRGQTYEQYF.

This clone was observed once. Written as DNA, the CDR3 is TGCGCCAGCAGCCAAGATCGGGCGGGGGCTAGCGGCCAAGAGACCCAGTACTTC. Its translation is CASSQDRAGASGQETQYF. V gene TRBV4-3 combines with J gene TRBJ2-5; weak D call: TRBD2 (7 bases). V was cut by 0 bases and J by 1 base, with 18 bases left in between. Germline V gives CDR1 LGHNA, CDR2 YSLEER. There are 18 residues in the CDR3.

The chain employs TRBV9 and TRBJ1-6; tentatively, D is TRBD1 (5 bases). CDR3 size: 15 residues. Looked up from germline, CDR1 is SGDLS and CDR2 is YYNGEE. V lost 4 bases and J 6 bases, leaving 14 bases between the germline ends. CDR3 loop: CASSSWGVTNSPLHF. The CDR3 DNA reads as TGTGCCAGCAGCTCCTGGGGGGTAACTAATTCACCCCTCCACTTT.

The rearrangement uses TRBV11-2 and TRBJ1-1; the D is unclear. With 3 bases removed from V and 2 bases from J, the gap between germline ends came to 7 bases. CDR3 length: 13 residues. Germline assignment: CDR1 SGHAT and CDR2 FQNNGV. The CDR3 loop reads CASSFQANTEAFF. The CDR3 DNA follows: TGTGCCAGCAGCTTCCAAGCAAACACTGAAGCTTTCTTT.

V is TRBV19 and J is TRBJ1-5; D call uncertain. The CDR3 spans 15 residues. Between the trimmed V and J ends, which lost 5 bases and 0 bases, there was a span of 11 bases. Germline V lookup: CDR1 LNHDA, CDR2 SQIVND (reference sequence). CDR3 protein: CASSDGVNSNQPQHF. CDR3 nucleotide sequence: TGTGCCAGTAGTGACGGGGTTAATAGCAATCAGCCCCAGCATTTT.